The present TCR beta chain was sequenced within a study of T-cell reconstitution after alpha-beta-depleted transplantation in children. The CDR3 runs to 15 residues. Trimming took off 0 bases at V and 0 bases at J, with 6 bases between the two ends. CDR1 SGHRS and CDR2 YFSETQ come from the germline V gene. This clonotype occurred many times. For TCRbeta, the library was prepared with unique molecular identifiers. One entry per CDR3 protein results from TCRdb running MiXCR on the PCR reads. This sample has a few hundred thousand distinct CDR3 sequences, with about an eighth found just once. The V gene is TRBV5-1, the J gene TRBJ2-2; D is ambiguous. The clonotype comes from a human donor who donated a stem cell graft to a child with Fanconi anemia. The sequenced sample was PBMCs, obtained from the stem cell graft. The CDR3 reads CASSLGSANTGELFF. CDR3 bases: TGCGCCAGCAGCTTGGGTAGTGCGAACACCGGGGAGCTGTTTTTT.